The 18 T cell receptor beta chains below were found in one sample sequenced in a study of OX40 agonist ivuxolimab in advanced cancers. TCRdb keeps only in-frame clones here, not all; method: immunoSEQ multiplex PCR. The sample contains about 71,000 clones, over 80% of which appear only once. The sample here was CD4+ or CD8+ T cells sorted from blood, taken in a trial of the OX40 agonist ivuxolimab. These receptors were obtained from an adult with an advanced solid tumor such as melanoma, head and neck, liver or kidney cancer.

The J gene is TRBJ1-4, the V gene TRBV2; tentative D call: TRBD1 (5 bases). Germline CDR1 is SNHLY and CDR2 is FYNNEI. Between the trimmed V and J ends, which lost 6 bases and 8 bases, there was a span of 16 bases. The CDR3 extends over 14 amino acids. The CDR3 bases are TGTGCCAGCAGACCCAGCGGGGCGGGAGAAAAACTGTTTTTT. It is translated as CASRPSGAGEKLFF.

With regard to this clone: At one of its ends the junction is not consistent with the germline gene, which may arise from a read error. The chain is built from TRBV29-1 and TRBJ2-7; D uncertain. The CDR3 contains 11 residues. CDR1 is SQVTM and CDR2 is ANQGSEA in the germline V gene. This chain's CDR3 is CSAETAYEQYF. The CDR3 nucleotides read TGCAGCGCTGAAACCGCCTACGAGCAGTACTTC.

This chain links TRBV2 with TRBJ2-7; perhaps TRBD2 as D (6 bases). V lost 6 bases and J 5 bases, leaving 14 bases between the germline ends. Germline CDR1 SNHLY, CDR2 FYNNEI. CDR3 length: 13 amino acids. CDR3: CASRLDGGNEQYF. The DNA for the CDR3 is TGTGCCAGCAGACTGGACGGAGGGAACGAGCAGTACTTC.

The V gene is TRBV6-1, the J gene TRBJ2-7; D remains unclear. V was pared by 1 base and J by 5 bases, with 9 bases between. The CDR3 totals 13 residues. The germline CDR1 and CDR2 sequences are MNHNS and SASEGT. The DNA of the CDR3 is TGTGCCAGCAGTGAAGATTACTGGAACGAGCAGTACTTC. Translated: CASSEDYWNEQYF.

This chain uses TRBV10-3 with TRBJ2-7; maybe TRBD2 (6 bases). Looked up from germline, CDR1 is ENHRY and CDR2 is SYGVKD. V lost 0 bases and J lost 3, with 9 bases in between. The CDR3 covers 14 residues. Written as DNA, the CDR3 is TGTGCCATCAGTGAGTCGGGGGGAGACTACGAGCAGTACTTC. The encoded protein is CAISESGGDYEQYF.

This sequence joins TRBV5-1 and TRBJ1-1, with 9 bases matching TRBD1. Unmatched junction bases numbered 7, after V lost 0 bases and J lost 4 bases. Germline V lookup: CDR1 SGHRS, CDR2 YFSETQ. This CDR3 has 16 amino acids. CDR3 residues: CASSLGRDRESTEAFF. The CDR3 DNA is TGCGCCAGCAGCTTGGGGCGGGACAGGGAGAGCACTGAAGCTTTCTTT.

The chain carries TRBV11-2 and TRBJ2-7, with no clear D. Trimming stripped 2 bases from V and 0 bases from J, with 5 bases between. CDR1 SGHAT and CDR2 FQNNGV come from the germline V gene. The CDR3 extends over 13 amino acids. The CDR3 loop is CASSLWSSYEQYF. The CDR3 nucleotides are TGTGCCAGCAGCTTATGGAGCTCCTACGAGCAGTACTTC.

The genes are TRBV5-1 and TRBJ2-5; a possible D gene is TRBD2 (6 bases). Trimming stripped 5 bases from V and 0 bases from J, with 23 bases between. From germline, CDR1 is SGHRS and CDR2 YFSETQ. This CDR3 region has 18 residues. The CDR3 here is CASRHDYNGGVNQETQYF. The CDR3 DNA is TGCGCCAGCAGACACGATTATAACGGGGGAGTAAACCAAGAGACCCAGTACTTC.

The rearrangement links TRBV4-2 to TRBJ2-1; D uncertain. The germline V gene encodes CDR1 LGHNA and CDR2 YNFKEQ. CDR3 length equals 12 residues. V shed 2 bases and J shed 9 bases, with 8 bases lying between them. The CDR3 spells CASSQTDLEQFF. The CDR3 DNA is TGTGCCAGCAGCCAAACGGACCTTGAGCAGTTCTTC.

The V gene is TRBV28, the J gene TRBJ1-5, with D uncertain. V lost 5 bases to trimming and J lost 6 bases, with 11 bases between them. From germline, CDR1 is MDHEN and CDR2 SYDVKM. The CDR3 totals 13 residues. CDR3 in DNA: TGTGCCAGCAGTGAGGGATTCCGTCAGCCCCAGCATTTT. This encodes CASSEGFRQPQHF.

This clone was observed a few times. The CDR3 protein is CASSLWQGATGELFF. Here the CDR3 DNA reads TGTGCCAGCAGCTTATGGCAGGGTGCCACCGGGGAGCTGTTTTTT. This chain links TRBV7-9 with TRBJ2-2; a weak D match, TRBD1 (5 bases). Trimming pared 2 bases from V and 4 bases from J, leaving 11 bases between. The CDR3 is made up of 15 amino acids. CDR1 is SEHNR, CDR2 FQNEAQ, per germline (reference sequence).

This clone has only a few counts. CDR3 protein: CASSVRNEETQYF. The CDR3 DNA sequence: TGTGCCAGCAGCGTCAGGAACGAAGAGACCCAGTACTTC. The chain recombines TRBV11-3 with TRBJ2-5, with no clear D. CDR1 and CDR2 from the germline V gene are SGHNT and YENEEA. V shed 5 bases and J shed 3 bases, with 10 bases lying between them. This CDR3 is built from 13 residues. The full variable domain, completed using reference TRBV11-3 and TRBJ2-5, is EAGVVQSPRYKIIEKKQPVAFWCNPISGHNTLYWYLQNLGQGPELLIRYENEEAVDDSQLPKDRFSAERLKGVDSTLKIQPAELGDSAVYLCASSVRNEETQYFGPGTRLLVL.

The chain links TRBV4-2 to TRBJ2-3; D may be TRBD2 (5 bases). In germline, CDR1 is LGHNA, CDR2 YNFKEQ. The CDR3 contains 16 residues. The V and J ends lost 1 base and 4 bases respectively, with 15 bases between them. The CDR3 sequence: CASSQVEGEGADTQYF. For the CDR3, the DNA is TGTGCCAGCAGCCAAGTCGAGGGAGAGGGTGCAGATACGCAGTATTTT.

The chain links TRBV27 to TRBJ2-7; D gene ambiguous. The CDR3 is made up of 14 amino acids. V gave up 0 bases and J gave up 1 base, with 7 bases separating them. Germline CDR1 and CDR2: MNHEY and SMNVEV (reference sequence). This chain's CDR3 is CASSLSAASYEQYF. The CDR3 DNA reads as TGTGCCAGCAGTTTATCGGCAGCGTCCTACGAGCAGTACTTC.

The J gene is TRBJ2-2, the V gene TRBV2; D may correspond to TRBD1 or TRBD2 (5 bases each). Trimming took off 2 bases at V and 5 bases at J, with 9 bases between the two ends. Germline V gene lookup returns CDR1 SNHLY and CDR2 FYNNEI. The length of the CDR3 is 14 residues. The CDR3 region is CASSETEGTGELFF. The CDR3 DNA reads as TGTGCCAGCAGTGAAACAGAGGGGACCGGGGAGCTGTTTTTT.

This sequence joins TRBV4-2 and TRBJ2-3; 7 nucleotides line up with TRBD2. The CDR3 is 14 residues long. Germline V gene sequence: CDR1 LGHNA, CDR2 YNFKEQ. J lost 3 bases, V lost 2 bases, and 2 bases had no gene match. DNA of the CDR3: TGTGCCAGCAGCCAAACTAGCGCAACAGATACGCAGTATTTT. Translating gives CASSQTSATDTQYF.

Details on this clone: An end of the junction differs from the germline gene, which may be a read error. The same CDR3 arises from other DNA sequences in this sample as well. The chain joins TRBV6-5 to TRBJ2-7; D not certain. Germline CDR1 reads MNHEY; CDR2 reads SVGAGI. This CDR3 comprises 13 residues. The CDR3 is CASSFTSSYEQYF. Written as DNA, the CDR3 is TGTGCCAGTAGTTTTACCTCCTCCTACGAGCAGTACTTC.

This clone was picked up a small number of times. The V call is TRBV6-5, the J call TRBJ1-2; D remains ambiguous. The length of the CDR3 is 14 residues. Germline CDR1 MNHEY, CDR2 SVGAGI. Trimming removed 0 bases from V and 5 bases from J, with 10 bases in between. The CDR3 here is CASSYSESQYGYTF. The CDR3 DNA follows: TGTGCCAGCAGTTACTCCGAGAGTCAATATGGCTACACCTTC.